The 8 T cell receptor beta chains listed next were all sequenced from one sample in a study of T cell responses to AZD1222 COVID-19 vaccine. The repertoire was sequenced with immunoSEQ multiplex PCR; TCRdb's copy has only in-frame clones and lacks some. The sample includes 160,000 or so clones, 90% to 95% of them seen just once. This specimen was peripheral blood, taken on day 0 of MenACWY control vaccination. The receptors shown here come from an adult in good health.

This clone was seen more than once but under ten times. This rearrangement joins TRBV5-4 to TRBJ2-3, with a weak D call TRBD2 (6 bases). The germline V gene encodes CDR1 SGHNT and CDR2 YYREEE (reference sequence). The V and J ends lost 3 bases and 6 bases respectively, with 17 bases between them. The CDR3 runs to 15 residues. CDR3 nucleotide sequence: TGTGCCAGCAGCTCGCGGACTATCTCAGGGGATACGCAGTATTTT. This encodes CASSSRTISGDTQYF. The full variable domain, with the rest looked up from reference TRBV5-4 and TRBJ2-3, is ETGVTQSPTHLIKTRGQQVTLRCSSQSGHNTVSWYQQALGQGPQFIFQYYREEENGRGNFPPRFSGLQFPNYSSELNVNALELDDSALYLCASSSRTISGDTQYFGPGTRLTVL.

This sequence joins TRBV11-3 and TRBJ2-5; a possible D gene is TRBD2 (5 bases). CDR3 size: 17 residues. The ends were cut back, 5 bases at V and 3 bases at J, with 22 bases in the middle. CDR1 SGHNT and CDR2 YENEEA come from the germline V gene. CDR3 in DNA: TGTGCCAGCAGCACCTCAATACGGGTAGGGCGGGAAGAGACCCAGTACTTC. Its translation: CASSTSIRVGREETQYF.

V usage is TRBV9 and J usage is TRBJ1-3, with 9 positions matching TRBD1. J gave up 4 bases and V 3 bases, and 5 bases lay outside the gene matches. The CDR3 sequence is 15 residues long. The germline gives CDR1 SGDLS, CDR2 YYNGEE. DNA of the CDR3: TGTGCCAGCAGCGCTGGGACAGGGAGGGGAAACACCATATATTTT. As protein: CASSAGTGRGNTIYF.

This clone was detected only a few times. The CDR3 nucleotides read TGTGCCAGCAGTGGAACCTGGACTCCGATACCAAGGCCGAATCAGCCCCAGCATTTT. Its translation is CASSGTWTPIPRPNQPQHF. The chain has TRBV6-1 and TRBJ1-5, with unresolved D. The V gene lost 4 bases and the J gene lost 4 bases, with 26 bases spanning the gap. There are 19 residues in the CDR3. Germline lookup yields CDR1 MNHNS and CDR2 SASEGT.

This chain connects TRBV2 to TRBJ1-5, with D hard to call. The CDR3 spans 14 residues. Germline CDR1 and CDR2: SNHLY and FYNNEI. Trimming stripped 3 bases from V and 8 bases from J, with 14 bases between. CDR3: CASSEALAREPQHF. The CDR3 nucleotides read TGTGCCAGCAGTGAGGCATTGGCCCGTGAGCCCCAGCATTTT.

This clone was observed a few times. The chain has TRBV27 and TRBJ2-7, with D possibly called TRBD1 or TRBD2 (5 bases each). Germline CDR1 MNHEY, CDR2 SMNVEV (reference sequence). The CDR3 totals 12 residues. The V and J ends lost 4 bases and 6 bases respectively, with 10 bases between them. The CDR3 nucleotides read TGTGCCAGCAGTTATGAGGGGCGCGAGCAGTACTTC. Translated: CASSYEGREQYF.

CDR3: CASSPWTGDYNEQFF. As DNA, the CDR3 is TGCGCCAGCAGCCCATGGACAGGGGATTACAATGAGCAGTTCTTC. The chain joins TRBV5-1 to TRBJ2-1; TRBD1 aligns across 9 bases. Per the germline V gene, CDR1 is SGHRS and CDR2 is YFSETQ. Trimming cost V 4 bases and J 4 bases; bases outside gene matches: 6. This CDR3 is built from 15 residues.

This chain uses TRBV5-1 with TRBJ2-2; 7 bases are shared with TRBD2. Trimming at V came to 6 bases and at J to 0 bases, leaving 8 bases not matched to a gene. The CDR3 sequence is 16 residues long. CDR1 is SGHRS and CDR2 is YFSETQ in the germline V gene. Written as DNA, the CDR3 is TGCGCCAGCACCAACCGGGGGGTCGCGAACACCGGGGAGCTGTTTTTT. Translating gives CASTNRGVANTGELFF. The variable domain in full, completed from reference TRBV5-1 and TRBJ2-2, reads KAGVTQTPRYLIKTRGQQVTLSCSPISGHRSVSWYQQTPGQGLQFLFEYFSETQRNKGNFPGRFSGRQFSNSRSEMNVSTLELGDSALYLCASTNRGVANTGELFFGEGSRLTVL.